This TCR beta chain was recorded in a study of T cell repertoires in urothelial bladder cancer. At the level of the study: Of about a dozen resected lesions, three were cT2 or greater. General study results and limits: Infiltrating lymphocytes: median roughly 2% in carcinoma versus roughly 11% in benign specimens. One T-cell clone reached up to roughly 17% of carcinoma infiltrating lymphocytes. Benign specimens held more T cells than urothelial carcinoma specimens.

Of note for this clone: Its target is not known.

Trimming cost V 1 base and J 9 bases; bases outside gene matches: 7. CDR3 length: 16 amino acids. CDR1 is LGHNA, CDR2 YSLEER, per germline. The method was immunoSEQ multiplex PCR; TCRdb's version includes in-frame clones alone and lacks a portion of them. The sample shows around 12,000 clones, 55% to 80% of them seen only once. The chain is built from TRBV4-3 and TRBJ2-3; 13 nucleotides line up with TRBD2. The TCR comes from a human donor with urothelial carcinoma. Material: tumor-infiltrating cells from bladder cancer. The CDR3 loop reads CASSQGTSGGAITQYF. The CDR3, as DNA: TGCGCCAGCAGCCAAGGTACTAGCGGGGGGGCCATCACGCAGTATTTT.